These 24 T cell receptor beta chains originate from one sample sequenced in a study of cytomegalovirus exposure and HLA in healthy donors. Use of 60 Vbeta and 13 Jbeta primers characterized the PCR. Sequencing used immunoSEQ multiplex PCR; TCRdb keeps in-frame clones, though not all of them. The table has around 100,000 clones, roughly four fifths seen once. The specimen was PBMCs. The receptors originated from a female donor in good health and CMV-seropositive.

The V call is TRBV5-1, the J call TRBJ1-2; 10 nucleotides match TRBD1. The CDR3 totals 15 residues. With 4 bases clipped from V and 4 bases from J, the junction kept 7 bases outside the gene matches. Germline V lookup: CDR1 SGHRS, CDR2 YFSETQ. CDR3 in DNA: TGCGCCAGCAGCCCCGGGACAGGGGACCTCTATGGCTACACCTTC. Translated, it gives CASSPGTGDLYGYTF. The variable domain in full, with the rest retrieved from reference TRBV5-1 and TRBJ1-2, is KAGVTQTPRYLIKTRGQQVTLSCSPISGHRSVSWYQQTPGQGLQFLFEYFSETQRNKGNFPGRFSGRQFSNSRSEMNVSTLELGDSALYLCASSPGTGDLYGYTFGSGTRLTVV.

The J gene is TRBJ2-2, the V gene TRBV15; D is possibly TRBD1 (5 bases). Trimming removed 4 bases from V and 1 base from J, with 7 bases in between. The germline V gene has CDR1 LNHNV and CDR2 YYDKDF (reference sequence). This CDR3 has 14 residues. The CDR3 spells CATSIGQNTGELFF. The CDR3 nucleotides read TGTGCCACCAGCATCGGACAGAACACCGGGGAGCTGTTTTTT.

V usage is TRBV6-1 and J usage is TRBJ1-4, with 11 bases matching TRBD1. Germline values: CDR1 MNHNS, CDR2 SASEGT. The CDR3 has 19 amino acids. V was pared by 2 bases and J by 2 bases, with 10 bases of the junction left unmatched. CDR3 sequence reads: CASSEWRTGGLPTNEKLFF. The CDR3 coding sequence is TGTGCCAGCAGTGAATGGCGGACAGGGGGCCTTCCGACTAATGAAAAACTGTTTTTT.

The J gene is TRBJ2-7, the V gene TRBV10-3; 7 bases agree with TRBD1. Unmatched junction bases numbered 4, after V lost 4 bases and J lost 1 base. This CDR3 region has 14 residues. The V gene's germline CDR1 is ENHRY and CDR2 SYGVKD. The CDR3 bases are TGTGCCATCAGTGCTCAACAGGGGTCCTACGAGCAGTACTTC. Its translation: CAISAQQGSYEQYF.

The chain recombines TRBV5-1 with TRBJ2-5; D possibly corresponds to TRBD2 (5 bases). The assigned J gene may be wrong: the sequence end matches TRBJ2-7 better. Germline lookup yields CDR1 SGHRS and CDR2 YFSETQ. The length of the CDR3 is 15 residues. CDR3 DNA sequence: TGCGCCAGCAGCTTGGAGGGAGCGATCTCCTACGAGCAGTACTTC. The encoded protein is CASSLEGAISYEQYF.

The chain has TRBV2 and TRBJ1-6; D is perhaps TRBD1 (5 bases). The CDR3 runs 14 residues. Looked up from germline, CDR1 is SNHLY and CDR2 is FYNNEI. Trimming took off 6 bases at V and 11 bases at J, with 17 bases between the two ends. The DNA of the CDR3 is TGTGCCAGCAGCTACCGACAGCCTCCTCCACCCCTCCACTTT. The encoded protein is CASSYRQPPPPLHF. The variable domain in full, completed from reference TRBV2 and TRBJ1-6, reads EPEVTQTPSHQVTQMGQEVILRCVPISNHLYFYWYRQILGQKVEFLVSFYNNEISEKSEIFDDQFSVERPDGSNFTLKIRSTKLEDSAMYFCASSYRQPPPPLHFGNGTRLTVT.

The chain uses TRBV6-5 and TRBJ1-2; tentatively, D is TRBD1 (6 bases). The V end lost 2 bases, the J end lost 2 bases, and 9 bases lay between the germline ends. Looked up from germline, CDR1 is MNHEY and CDR2 is SVGAGI. CDR3 length equals 14 residues. This CDR3 reads CASSYGGLNYGYTF. CDR3 nucleotide sequence: TGTGCCAGCAGTTACGGGGGCCTCAACTATGGCTACACCTTC.

The rearrangement uses TRBV5-1 and TRBJ1-1; D gene unclear. The length of the CDR3 is 15 residues. V was shortened by 0 bases and J by 3 bases, with 12 bases between the two germline ends. Per germline, CDR1 SGHRS and CDR2 YFSETQ. The CDR3 DNA is TGCGCCAGCAGCTTGGAACCGAGGGTTGACACTGAAGCTTTCTTT. Translated: CASSLEPRVDTEAFF. The whole variable domain, filled in from reference TRBV5-1 and TRBJ1-1, reads KAGVTQTPRYLIKTRGQQVTLSCSPISGHRSVSWYQQTPGQGLQFLFEYFSETQRNKGNFPGRFSGRQFSNSRSEMNVSTLELGDSALYLCASSLEPRVDTEAFFGQGTRLTVV.

The chain joins TRBV5-1 to TRBJ2-7; 8 bases fit TRBD2. J lost 0 bases, V lost 4 bases, and 3 bases had no gene match. This CDR3 region has 14 residues. Looked up from germline, CDR1 is SGHRS and CDR2 is YFSETQ. The CDR3 nucleotides read TGCGCCAGCAGCCGCGGGGGGTCCTCCTACGAGCAGTACTTC. Translation: CASSRGGSSYEQYF.

This clone was seen only once. The chain combines TRBV19 with TRBJ2-2; 11 bases match TRBD2. The germline CDR1 and CDR2 sequences are LNHDA and SQIVND (reference sequence). The CDR3 is made up of 16 amino acids. The trim removed 5 bases at V and 5 bases at J, leaving 7 bases unmatched. The CDR3 is CASSFGLAGATGELFF. The CDR3 bases are TGTGCCAGTAGTTTCGGACTAGCGGGTGCTACCGGGGAGCTGTTTTTT.

This sequence joins TRBV5-4 and TRBJ1-1; D not resolved. CDR1 and CDR2 from the germline V gene are SGHNT and YYREEE (reference sequence). The CDR3 consists of 13 residues. The ends were cut back, 1 base at V and 4 bases at J, with 8 bases in the middle. The CDR3 bases are TGTGCCAGCAGCTTGCGACCGGGCACTGAAGCTTTCTTT. Its translation: CASSLRPGTEAFF.

The rearrangement uses TRBV23-1 and TRBJ1-2; D is undetermined. TRBV23-1 is designated an ORF whose function remains uncertain. The CDR3 totals 11 residues. With 3 bases removed from V and 8 bases from J, the gap between germline ends came to 7 bases. CDR3 sequence (DNA): TGCGCCAGCAGTCAGGGCATGGGCTACACCTTC. It specifies CASSQGMGYTF.

The chain links TRBV19 to TRBJ1-6; D remains ambiguous. The CDR3 covers 16 residues. V dropped 3 bases and J dropped 2 bases, with 11 bases sitting between them. Germline V gene data show CDR1 as LNHDA and CDR2 as SQIVND (reference sequence). The CDR3 coding sequence is TGTGCCAGTAGTATGGAACAGACCGCCTATAATTCACCCCTCCACTTT. It codes for CASSMEQTAYNSPLHF. Full variable domain (outside the CDR3, taken from reference TRBV19 and TRBJ1-6): DGGITQSPKYLFRKEGQNVTLSCEQNLNHDAMYWYRQDPGQGLRLIYYSQIVNDFQKGDIAEGYSVSREKKESFPLTVTSAQKNPTAFYLCASSMEQTAYNSPLHFGNGTRLTVT.

V usage is TRBV15 and J usage is TRBJ2-1; a weak D match, TRBD2 (7 bases). This CDR3 spans 17 amino acids. With 0 bases removed from V and 11 bases from J, the gap between germline ends came to 23 bases. Looked up from germline, CDR1 is LNHNV and CDR2 is YYDKDF (reference sequence). The chain's CDR3 is CATSRDRGRGGNEKQFF. For the CDR3, the DNA is TGTGCCACCAGCAGAGATCGGGGGCGCGGGGGTAATGAAAAGCAGTTCTTC.

V and J are TRBV7-9 and TRBJ1-5, with unresolved D. Trimming removed 8 bases at V and 0 bases at J, with 11 bases between. There are 14 residues in the CDR3. The germline V gene encodes CDR1 SEHNR and CDR2 FQNEAQ (reference sequence). The CDR3 nucleotides are TGTGCCAGCGCCAGGCACGATAGCAATCAGCCCCAGCATTTT. The encoded protein is CASARHDSNQPQHF.

The chain employs TRBV5-1 and TRBJ2-5; no reliable D call. CDR1 is SGHRS, CDR2 YFSETQ, per germline. The CDR3 extends over 13 amino acids. Trimming shortened V by 2 bases and J by 4 bases, and 9 bases separated the two germline ends. The CDR3 is CASSFEIGETQYF. CDR3 DNA sequence: TGCGCCAGCAGCTTCGAGATTGGAGAGACCCAGTACTTC.

The V and J genes are TRBV10-3 and TRBJ2-1, with 10 bases fitting TRBD2. The CDR3 has 17 residues. Germline CDR1 ENHRY, CDR2 SYGVKD. V lost 6 bases to trimming and J lost 1 base; unmatched junction nucleotides: 9. CDR3 nucleotide sequence: TGTGCCATCAGACCTAGCGGGGGAGACAGGTCCTACAATGAGCAGTTCTTC. It yields the protein CAIRPSGGDRSYNEQFF.

This clone was seen only once. V usage is TRBV19 and J usage is TRBJ2-7, with TRBD1 identical over 7 bases. Germline values: CDR1 LNHDA, CDR2 SQIVND (reference sequence). The CDR3 has 12 residues. The junction had 5 bases not matched to a gene; V was cut back by 6 bases and J by 6 bases. CDR3 amino acids: CASSATGTEQYF. CDR3 nucleotide sequence: TGTGCCAGTAGCGCGACAGGGACCGAGCAGTACTTC.

The rearrangement joins TRBV19 to TRBJ2-1; 11 bases are a match to TRBD2. Germline V CDR1 and CDR2: LNHDA, SQIVND (reference sequence). The CDR3 contains 14 residues. Germline trimming cut 5 bases from V and 7 bases from J; bases unmatched to any gene: 4. As DNA, the CDR3 is TGTGCCAGTAGTTCTTTAGCGGGAGGGAATGAGCAGTTCTTC. Translation: CASSSLAGGNEQFF.

This clone occurred once. This chain links TRBV28 with TRBJ1-2; no clear D gene. In germline, CDR1 is MDHEN, CDR2 SYDVKM. Trimming took off 7 bases at V and 10 bases at J, with 25 bases between the two ends. This CDR3 is built from 15 residues. CDR3 nucleotide sequence: TGTGCCAGCACCCCCGATGTGAGGGCCATTCCCGTCTACACCTTC. Translation: CASTPDVRAIPVYTF.

The rearrangement joins TRBV2 to TRBJ2-7, with 10 positions matching TRBD1. Germline-derived CDR1 and CDR2 are SNHLY and FYNNEI. This CDR3 is 16 amino acids long. Losses at the gene ends were 3 bases for V and 3 bases for J; bases not matched to a gene: 8. This CDR3 is CASSDIGTGDDYEQYF. CDR3 sequence (DNA): TGTGCCAGCAGTGATATCGGGACAGGGGATGACTACGAGCAGTACTTC.

The chain carries TRBV28 and TRBJ1-1; possible D gene TRBD1, 6 bases. The CDR3 has 14 amino acids. The ends were cut back, 4 bases at V and 4 bases at J, with 13 bases in the middle. Germline V CDR1 and CDR2: MDHEN, SYDVKM. The CDR3 coding sequence is TGTGCCAGCAGTTCCATAGGGGGACGCACTGAAGCTTTCTTT. This translates into CASSSIGGRTEAFF.

The V call is TRBV5-1, the J call TRBJ1-1; maybe TRBD1 (5 bases). The CDR3 has 15 residues. Germline CDR1 and CDR2: SGHRS and YFSETQ. V lost 0 bases and J lost 0, with 9 bases in between. The CDR3 sequence: CASSLDGRVNTEAFF. The CDR3 bases are TGCGCCAGCAGCTTGGACGGCAGGGTGAACACTGAAGCTTTCTTT.

This chain links TRBV7-9 with TRBJ2-3; 10 bases align to TRBD2. This CDR3 has 15 amino acids. Looked up from germline, CDR1 is SEHNR and CDR2 is FQNEAQ (reference sequence). The V segment lost 3 bases and the J segment 6 bases; nucleotides outside the gene matches: 6. The CDR3 DNA follows: TGTGCCAGCAGCTTCACTAGCGGGGTAATGGATACGCAGTATTTT. Protein product: CASSFTSGVMDTQYF.